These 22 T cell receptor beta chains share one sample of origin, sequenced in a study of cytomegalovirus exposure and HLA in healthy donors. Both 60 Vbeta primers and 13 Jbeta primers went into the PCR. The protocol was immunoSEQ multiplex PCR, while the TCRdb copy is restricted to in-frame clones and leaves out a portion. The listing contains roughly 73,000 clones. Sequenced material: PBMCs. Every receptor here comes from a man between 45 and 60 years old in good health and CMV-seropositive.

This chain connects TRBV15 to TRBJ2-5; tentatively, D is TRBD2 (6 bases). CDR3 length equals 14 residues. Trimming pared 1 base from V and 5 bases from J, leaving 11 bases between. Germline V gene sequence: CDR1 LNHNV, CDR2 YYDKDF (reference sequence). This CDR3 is CATSRASAHETQYF. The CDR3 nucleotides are TGTGCCACCAGCAGAGCTAGCGCACACGAGACCCAGTACTTC.

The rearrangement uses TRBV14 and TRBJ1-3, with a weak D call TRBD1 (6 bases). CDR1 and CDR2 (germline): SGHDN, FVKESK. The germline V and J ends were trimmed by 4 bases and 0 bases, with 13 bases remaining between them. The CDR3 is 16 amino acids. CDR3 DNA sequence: TGTGCCAGCAGCCCCTTCACAGGGACCTCTGGAAACACCATATATTTT. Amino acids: CASSPFTGTSGNTIYF. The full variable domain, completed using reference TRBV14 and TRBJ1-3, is EAGVTQFPSHSVIEKGQTVTLRCDPISGHDNLYWYRRVMGKEIKFLLHFVKESKQDESGMPNNRFLAERTGGTYSTLKVQPAELEDSGVYFCASSPFTGTSGNTIYFGEGSWLTVV.

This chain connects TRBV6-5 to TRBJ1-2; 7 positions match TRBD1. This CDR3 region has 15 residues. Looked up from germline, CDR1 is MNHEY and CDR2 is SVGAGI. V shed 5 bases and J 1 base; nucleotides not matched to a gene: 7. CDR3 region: CASSPRDSYNYGYTF. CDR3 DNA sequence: TGTGCCAGCAGTCCCCGGGACAGCTATAACTATGGCTACACCTTC.

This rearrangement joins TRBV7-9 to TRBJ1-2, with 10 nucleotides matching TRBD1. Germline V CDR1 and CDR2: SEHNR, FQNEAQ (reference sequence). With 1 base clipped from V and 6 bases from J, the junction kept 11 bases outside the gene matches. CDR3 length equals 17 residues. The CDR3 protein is CASSLVVGGDRGDGYTF. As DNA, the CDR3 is TGTGCCAGCAGCTTAGTAGTGGGAGGGGACAGGGGCGATGGCTACACCTTC. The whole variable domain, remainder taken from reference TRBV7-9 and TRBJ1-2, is DTGVSQNPRHKITKRGQNVTFRCDPISEHNRLYWYRQTLGQGPEFLTYFQNEAQLEKSRLLSDRFSAERPKGSFSTLEIQRTEQGDSAMYLCASSLVVGGDRGDGYTFGSGTRLTVV.

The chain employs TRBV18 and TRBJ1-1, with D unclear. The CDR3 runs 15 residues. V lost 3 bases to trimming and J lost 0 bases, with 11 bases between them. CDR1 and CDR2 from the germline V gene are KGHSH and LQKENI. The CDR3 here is CASSPATEMNTEAFF. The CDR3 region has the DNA TGTGCCAGCTCACCCGCGACGGAGATGAACACTGAAGCTTTCTTT.

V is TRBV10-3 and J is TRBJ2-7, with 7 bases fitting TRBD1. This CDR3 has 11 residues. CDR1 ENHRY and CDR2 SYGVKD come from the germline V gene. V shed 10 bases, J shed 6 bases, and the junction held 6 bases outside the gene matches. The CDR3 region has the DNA TGTGCCACCTCAACAGGGGTCGAGCAGTACTTC. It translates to CATSTGVEQYF.

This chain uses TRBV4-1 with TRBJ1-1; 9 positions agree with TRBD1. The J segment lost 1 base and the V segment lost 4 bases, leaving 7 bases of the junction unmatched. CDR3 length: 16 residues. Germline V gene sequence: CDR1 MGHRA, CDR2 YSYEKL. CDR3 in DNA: TGCGCCAGCAGCCCTCTACAGGGGGCGGAGAACACTGAAGCTTTCTTT. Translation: CASSPLQGAENTEAFF.

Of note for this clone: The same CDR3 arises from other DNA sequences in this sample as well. The CDR3 nucleotides are TGCGCCAGCAGCCAAGGACAGGGGGAGCCCCTCGGCGGCTACACCTTC. Protein sequence: CASSQGQGEPLGGYTF. The rearrangement links TRBV4-1 to TRBJ1-2; 9 positions agree with TRBD1. Germline CDR1 reads MGHRA; CDR2 reads YSYEKL. The trim removed 1 base at V and 8 bases at J, leaving 11 bases unmatched. This CDR3 has 16 residues.

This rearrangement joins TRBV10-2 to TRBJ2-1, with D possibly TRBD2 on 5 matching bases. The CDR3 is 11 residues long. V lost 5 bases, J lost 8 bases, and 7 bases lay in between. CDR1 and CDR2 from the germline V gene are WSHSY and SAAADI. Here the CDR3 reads CASSQRDEQFF. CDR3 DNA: TGCGCCAGCAGTCAGAGGGATGAGCAGTTCTTC.

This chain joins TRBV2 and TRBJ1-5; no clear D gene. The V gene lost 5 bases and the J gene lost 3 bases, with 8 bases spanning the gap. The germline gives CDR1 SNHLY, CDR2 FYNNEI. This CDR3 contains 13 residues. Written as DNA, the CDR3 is TGTGCCAGCAGTCTAAACCCCAATCAGCCCCAGCATTTT. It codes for CASSLNPNQPQHF.

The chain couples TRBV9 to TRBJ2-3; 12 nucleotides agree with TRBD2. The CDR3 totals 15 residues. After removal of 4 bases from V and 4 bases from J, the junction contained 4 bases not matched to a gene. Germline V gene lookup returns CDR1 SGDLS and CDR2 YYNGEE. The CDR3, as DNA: TGTGCCAGCAGCCTTTCTAGCGGGGGGGCAGATACGCAGTATTTT. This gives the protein CASSLSSGGADTQYF.

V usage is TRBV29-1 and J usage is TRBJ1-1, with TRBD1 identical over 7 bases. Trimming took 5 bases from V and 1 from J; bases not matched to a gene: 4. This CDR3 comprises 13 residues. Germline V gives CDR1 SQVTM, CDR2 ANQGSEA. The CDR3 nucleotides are TGCAGCGTTCTTGGACAGGCGAACACTGAAGCTTTCTTT. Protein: CSVLGQANTEAFF.

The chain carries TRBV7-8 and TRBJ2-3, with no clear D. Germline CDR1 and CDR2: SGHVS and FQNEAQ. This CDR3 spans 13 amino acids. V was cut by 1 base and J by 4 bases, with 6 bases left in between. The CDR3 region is CASSLDRADTQYF. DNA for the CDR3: TGTGCCAGCAGCTTAGATAGAGCAGATACGCAGTATTTT.

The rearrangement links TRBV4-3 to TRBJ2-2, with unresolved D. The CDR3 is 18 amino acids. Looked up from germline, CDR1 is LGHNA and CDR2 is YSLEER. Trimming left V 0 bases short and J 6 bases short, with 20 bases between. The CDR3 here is CASSQENKWAEVAGELFF. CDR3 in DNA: TGCGCCAGCAGCCAAGAGAATAAGTGGGCCGAAGTCGCCGGGGAGCTGTTTTTT.

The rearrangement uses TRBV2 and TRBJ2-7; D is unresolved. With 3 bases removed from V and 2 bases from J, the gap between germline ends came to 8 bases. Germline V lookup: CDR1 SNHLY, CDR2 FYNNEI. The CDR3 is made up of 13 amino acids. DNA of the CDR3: TGTGCCAGCAGTGAGGGCAGTGCCTACGAGCAGTACTTC. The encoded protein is CASSEGSAYEQYF.

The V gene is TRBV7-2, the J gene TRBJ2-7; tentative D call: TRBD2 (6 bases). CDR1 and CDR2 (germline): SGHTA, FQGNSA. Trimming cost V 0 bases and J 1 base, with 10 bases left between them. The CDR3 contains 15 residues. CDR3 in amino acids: CASSLAWSGSYEQYF. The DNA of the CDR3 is TGTGCCAGCAGCTTAGCATGGAGCGGGTCCTACGAGCAGTACTTC.

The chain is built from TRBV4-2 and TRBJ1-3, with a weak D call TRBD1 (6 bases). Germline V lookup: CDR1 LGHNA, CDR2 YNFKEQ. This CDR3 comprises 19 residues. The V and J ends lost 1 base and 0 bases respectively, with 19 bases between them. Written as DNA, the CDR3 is TGTGCCAGCAGCCAAGGACGGACAGCAAACGCTTTCTCTGGAAACACCATATATTTT. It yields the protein CASSQGRTANAFSGNTIYF.

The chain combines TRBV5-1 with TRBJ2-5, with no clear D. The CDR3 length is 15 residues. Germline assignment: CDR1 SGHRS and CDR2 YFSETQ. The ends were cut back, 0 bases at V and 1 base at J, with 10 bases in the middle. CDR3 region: CASSLASVLQETQYF. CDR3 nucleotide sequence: TGCGCCAGCAGCTTGGCCTCGGTCCTCCAAGAGACCCAGTACTTC. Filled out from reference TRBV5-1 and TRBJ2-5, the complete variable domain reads KAGVTQTPRYLIKTRGQQVTLSCSPISGHRSVSWYQQTPGQGLQFLFEYFSETQRNKGNFPGRFSGRQFSNSRSEMNVSTLELGDSALYLCASSLASVLQETQYFGPGTRLLVL.

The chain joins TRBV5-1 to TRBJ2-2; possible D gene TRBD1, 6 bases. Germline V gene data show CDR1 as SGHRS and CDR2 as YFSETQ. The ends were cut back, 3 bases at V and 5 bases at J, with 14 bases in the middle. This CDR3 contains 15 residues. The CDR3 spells CASSSRTALTGELFF. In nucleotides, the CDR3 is TGCGCCAGCAGCTCCCGGACAGCCCTTACCGGGGAGCTGTTTTTT.

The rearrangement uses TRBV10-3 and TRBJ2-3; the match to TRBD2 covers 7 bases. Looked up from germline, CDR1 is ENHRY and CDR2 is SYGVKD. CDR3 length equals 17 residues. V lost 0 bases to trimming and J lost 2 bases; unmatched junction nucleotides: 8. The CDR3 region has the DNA TGTGCCATCAGTGAGTCGACTCAAGCGGGACCCACAGATACGCAGTATTTT. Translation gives CAISESTQAGPTDTQYF.

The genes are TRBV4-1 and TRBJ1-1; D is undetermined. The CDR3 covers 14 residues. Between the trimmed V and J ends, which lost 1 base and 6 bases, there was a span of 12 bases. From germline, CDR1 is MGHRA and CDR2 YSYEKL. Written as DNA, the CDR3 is TGCGCCAGCAGCCAAGGGCAAGTTGGTCCTGAAGCTTTCTTT. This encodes CASSQGQVGPEAFF.

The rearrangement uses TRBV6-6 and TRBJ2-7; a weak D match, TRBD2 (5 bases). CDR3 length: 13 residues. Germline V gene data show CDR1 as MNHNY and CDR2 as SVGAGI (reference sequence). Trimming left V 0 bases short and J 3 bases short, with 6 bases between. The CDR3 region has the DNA TGTGCCAGCAGTTACTCGGAGGTCTACGAGCAGTACTTC. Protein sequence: CASSYSEVYEQYF.